Each of the 13 T cell receptor beta chains below was sequenced from the same sample in a study of shared clonotypes between healthy human individuals. CD45RO-negative cells were positively selected for CCR7, leaving out terminally differentiated effector memory CD45RA+ cells. Only in-frame clones appear in the TCRdb table, and some are missing; sequencing was by immunoSEQ multiplex PCR. The data contain around 600,000 clones, 98% of them singletons. Sequenced sample: naive CD8+ T cells sorted from blood. The receptors derive from a man aged 25 to 45 in good health.

The genes are TRBV4-1 and TRBJ2-2, with 10 bases matching TRBD2. V shed 2 bases, J shed 5 bases, and the junction held 8 bases outside the gene matches. Germline V gene sequence: CDR1 MGHRA, CDR2 YSYEKL. There are 17 residues in the CDR3. The DNA for the CDR3 is TGCGCCAGCAGCCAACCGCCCGGGACTAGCGCAACCGGGGAGCTGTTTTTT. Translating gives CASSQPPGTSATGELFF.

J is TRBJ2-1 and V is TRBV9, with D possibly matching TRBD2 (6 bases). CDR3 length: 14 residues. With 2 bases removed from V and 8 bases from J, the gap between germline ends came to 14 bases. The germline CDR1 and CDR2 sequences are SGDLS and YYNGEE. The CDR3 sequence is CASSVRGTRDEQFF. For the CDR3, the DNA is TGTGCCAGCAGCGTTCGCGGGACTCGCGATGAGCAGTTCTTC.

The V and J genes are TRBV19 and TRBJ2-1; no firm D call. V lost 0 bases, J lost 6 bases, and 6 bases lay in between. CDR3 length: 13 residues. Germline CDR1 is LNHDA and CDR2 is SQIVND (reference sequence). The CDR3 loop reads CASSIETGNEQFF. The CDR3 nucleotides are TGTGCCAGTAGTATAGAGACTGGCAATGAGCAGTTCTTC.

The V call is TRBV5-1, the J call TRBJ2-7; D unresolved. The CDR3 has 13 residues. Germline V gives CDR1 SGHRS, CDR2 YFSETQ. Deletions cut 3 bases from V and 1 base from J, with 8 bases between. Here the CDR3 DNA reads TGCGCCAGCAGCTATACCCCTTCCTACGAGCAGTACTTC. Translating it yields CASSYTPSYEQYF.

V and J are TRBV5-6 and TRBJ2-2, with TRBD2 matching 7 bases. The ends lost 0 bases at V and 2 bases at J; junction bases unmatched: 4. Per the germline V gene, CDR1 is SGHDT and CDR2 is YYEEEE. This CDR3 spans 16 amino acids. This CDR3 is CASSLELAANTGELFF. In DNA, the CDR3 is TGTGCCAGCAGCTTGGAGCTAGCGGCCAACACCGGGGAGCTGTTTTTT.

The chain recombines TRBV28 with TRBJ2-1; 13 nucleotides agree with TRBD2. The CDR3 is made up of 20 amino acids. Germline CDR1 is MDHEN and CDR2 is SYDVKM. After removal of 3 bases from V and 8 bases from J, the junction contained 19 bases not matched to a gene. The CDR3 loop is CASSLQGVLTSGRAVYEQFF. In DNA, the CDR3 is TGTGCCAGCAGTTTGCAGGGGGTACTCACTAGCGGGAGGGCCGTCTATGAGCAGTTCTTC.

This sequence joins TRBV5-6 and TRBJ2-7, with TRBD2 matching 9 bases. Germline V gives CDR1 SGHDT, CDR2 YYEEEE. The CDR3 loop spans 15 amino acids. V trimming: 0 bases; J trimming: 4 bases; junction bases outside the gene matches: 5. The CDR3 DNA follows: TGTGCCAGCAGCTTGGGGGCTAGCGGGACATACGAGCAGTACTTC. Translation: CASSLGASGTYEQYF.

The CDR3 loop reads CASALTDTQYF. CDR3 sequence (DNA): TGTGCTAGTGCCCTCACAGATACGCAGTATTTT. The chain is built from TRBV12-5 and TRBJ2-3, with D unresolved. This CDR3 has 11 amino acids. From germline, CDR1 is LGHNT and CDR2 FRNRAP. V lost 7 bases and J lost 2, with 4 bases in between.

As to this clone: Different DNA sequences within this sample yield the same CDR3. The chain uses TRBV9 and TRBJ2-7; the match to TRBD2 covers 7 bases. The CDR3 has 14 amino acids. V lost 3 bases to trimming and J lost 2 bases; unmatched junction nucleotides: 5. Germline lookup yields CDR1 SGDLS and CDR2 YYNGEE. The CDR3 spells CASSAGTTPYEQYF. CDR3 nucleotides: TGTGCCAGCAGCGCCGGGACTACCCCCTACGAGCAGTACTTC.

This sequence joins TRBV11-2 and TRBJ2-3; weak D call: TRBD2 (6 bases). This CDR3 is 17 amino acids long. The V gene's germline CDR1 is SGHAT and CDR2 FQNNGV. V shed 1 base and J shed 1 base, with 15 bases lying between them. The CDR3 here is CASSLVWGGVRTDTQYF. The CDR3 bases are TGTGCCAGCAGCTTAGTTTGGGGCGGGGTCCGCACAGATACGCAGTATTTT.

The V gene is TRBV9, the J gene TRBJ2-1; 8 positions agree with TRBD2. V lost 0 bases, J lost 8 bases, and 4 bases stayed unmatched. CDR3 length: 14 amino acids. Germline CDR1 SGDLS, CDR2 YYNGEE. The CDR3 DNA sequence: TGTGCCAGCAGCGTAGCGGGAGGGCTGGATGAGCAGTTCTTC. This gives the protein CASSVAGGLDEQFF.

The gene calls are TRBV2 and TRBJ2-7, with unresolved D. V gave up 2 bases and J gave up 1 base, with 12 bases separating them. Germline CDR1 is SNHLY and CDR2 is FYNNEI. The CDR3 loop spans 15 amino acids. As DNA, the CDR3 is TGTGCCAGCAGTGAAACGGGCGTTGCGTCCTACGAGCAGTACTTC. Protein sequence: CASSETGVASYEQYF.

Only a few counts were recorded for this clone. The chain links TRBV15 to TRBJ2-7; D not resolved. CDR3 length equals 13 residues. V lost 5 bases to trimming and J lost 2 bases, with 10 bases between them. Germline CDR1 LNHNV, CDR2 YYDKDF (reference sequence). The CDR3 nucleotides read TGTGCCACCAGCCTCCGAGCGACCTACGAGCAGTACTTC. It translates to CATSLRATYEQYF. Supplemented by reference TRBV15 and TRBJ2-7, the full variable domain reads DAMVIQNPRYQVTQFGKPVTLSCSQTLNHNVMYWYQQKSSQAPKLLFHYYDKDFNNEADTPDNFQSRRPNTSFCFLDIRSPGLGDTAMYLCATSLRATYEQYFGPGTRLTVT.